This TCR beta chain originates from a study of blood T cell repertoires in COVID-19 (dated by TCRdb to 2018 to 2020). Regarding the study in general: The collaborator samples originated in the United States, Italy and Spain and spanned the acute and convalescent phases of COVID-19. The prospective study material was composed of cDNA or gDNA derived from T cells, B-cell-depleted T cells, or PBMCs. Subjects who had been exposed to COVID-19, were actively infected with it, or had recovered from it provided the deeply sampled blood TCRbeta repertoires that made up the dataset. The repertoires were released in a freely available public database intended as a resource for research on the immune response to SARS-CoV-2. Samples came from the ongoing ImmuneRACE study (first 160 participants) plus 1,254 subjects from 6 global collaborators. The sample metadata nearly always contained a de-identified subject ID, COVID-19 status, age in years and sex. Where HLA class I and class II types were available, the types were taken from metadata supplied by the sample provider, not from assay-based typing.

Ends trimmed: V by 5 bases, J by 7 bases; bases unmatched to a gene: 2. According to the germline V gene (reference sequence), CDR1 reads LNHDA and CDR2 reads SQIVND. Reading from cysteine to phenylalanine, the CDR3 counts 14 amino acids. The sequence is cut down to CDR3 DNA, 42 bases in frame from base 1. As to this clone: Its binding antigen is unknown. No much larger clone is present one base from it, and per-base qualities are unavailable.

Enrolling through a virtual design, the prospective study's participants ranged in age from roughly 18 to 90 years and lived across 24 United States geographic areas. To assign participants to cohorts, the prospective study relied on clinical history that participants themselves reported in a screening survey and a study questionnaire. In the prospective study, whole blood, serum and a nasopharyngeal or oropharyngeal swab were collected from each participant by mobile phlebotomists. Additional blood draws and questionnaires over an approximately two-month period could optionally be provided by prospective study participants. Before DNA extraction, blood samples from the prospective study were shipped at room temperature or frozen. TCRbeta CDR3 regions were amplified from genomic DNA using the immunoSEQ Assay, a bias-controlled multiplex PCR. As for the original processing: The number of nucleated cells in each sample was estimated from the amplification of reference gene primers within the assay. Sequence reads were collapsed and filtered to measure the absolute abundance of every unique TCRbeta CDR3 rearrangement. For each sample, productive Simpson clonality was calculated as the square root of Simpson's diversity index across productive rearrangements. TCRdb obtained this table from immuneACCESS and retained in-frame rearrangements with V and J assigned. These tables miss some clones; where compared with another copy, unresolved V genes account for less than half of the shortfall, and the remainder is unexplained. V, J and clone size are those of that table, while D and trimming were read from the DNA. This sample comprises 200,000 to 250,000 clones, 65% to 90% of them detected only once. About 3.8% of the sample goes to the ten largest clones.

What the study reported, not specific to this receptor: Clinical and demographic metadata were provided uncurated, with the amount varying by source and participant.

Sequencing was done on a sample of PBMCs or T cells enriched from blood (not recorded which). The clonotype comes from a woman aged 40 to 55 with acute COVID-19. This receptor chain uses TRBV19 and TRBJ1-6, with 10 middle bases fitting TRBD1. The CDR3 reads CASSETGGNSPLHF. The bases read TGTGCCAGTAGTGAGACAGGGGGCAATTCACCCCTCCACTTT.